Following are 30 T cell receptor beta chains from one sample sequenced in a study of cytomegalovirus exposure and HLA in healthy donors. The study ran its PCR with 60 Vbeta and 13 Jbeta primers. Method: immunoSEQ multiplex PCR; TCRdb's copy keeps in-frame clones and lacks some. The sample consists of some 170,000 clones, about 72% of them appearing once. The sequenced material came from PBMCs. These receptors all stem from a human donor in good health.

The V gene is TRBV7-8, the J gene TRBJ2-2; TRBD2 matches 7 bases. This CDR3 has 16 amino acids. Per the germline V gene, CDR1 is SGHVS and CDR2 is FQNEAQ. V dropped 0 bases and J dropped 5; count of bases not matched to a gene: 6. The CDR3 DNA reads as TGTGCCAGCAGCTTAGCGCGCCTAGCGGCGACCGGGGAGCTGTTTTTT. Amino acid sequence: CASSLARLAATGELFF. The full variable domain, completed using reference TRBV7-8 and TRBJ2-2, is GAGVSQSPRYKVAKRGQDVALRCDPISGHVSLFWYQQALGQGPEFLTYFQNEAQLDKSGLPSDRFFAERPEGSVSTLKIQRTQQEDSAVYLCASSLARLAATGELFFGEGSRLTVL.

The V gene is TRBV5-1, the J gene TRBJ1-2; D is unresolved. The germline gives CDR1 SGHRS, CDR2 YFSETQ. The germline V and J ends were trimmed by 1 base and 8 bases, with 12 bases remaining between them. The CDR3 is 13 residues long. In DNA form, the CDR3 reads TGCGCCAGCAGCTTGCAACAGATCAGCGGCTACACCTTC. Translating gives CASSLQQISGYTF.

The chain's CDR3 is CASSESGDWNEQYF. CDR3 sequence (DNA): TGCGCCAGCAGTGAATCGGGGGATTGGAACGAGCAGTACTTC. The chain combines TRBV10-2 with TRBJ2-7, with D possibly matching TRBD2 (6 bases). The CDR3 consists of 14 residues. CDR1 and CDR2 from the germline V gene are WSHSY and SAAADI. Trimming took off 3 bases at V and 5 bases at J, with 14 bases between the two ends.

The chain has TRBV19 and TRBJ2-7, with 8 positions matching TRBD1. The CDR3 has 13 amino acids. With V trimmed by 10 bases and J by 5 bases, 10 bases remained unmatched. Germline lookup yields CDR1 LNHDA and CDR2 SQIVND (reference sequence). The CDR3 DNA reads TGTGCCACCAGCGGACAGGGCTATGACGAGCAGTACTTC. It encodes CATSGQGYDEQYF.

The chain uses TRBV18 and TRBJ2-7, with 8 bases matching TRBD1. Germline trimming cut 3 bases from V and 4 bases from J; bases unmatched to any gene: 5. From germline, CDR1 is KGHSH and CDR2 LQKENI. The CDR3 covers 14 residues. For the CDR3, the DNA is TGTGCCAGCTCACCGGCAGGGGGCACGTACGAGCAGTACTTC. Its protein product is CASSPAGGTYEQYF.

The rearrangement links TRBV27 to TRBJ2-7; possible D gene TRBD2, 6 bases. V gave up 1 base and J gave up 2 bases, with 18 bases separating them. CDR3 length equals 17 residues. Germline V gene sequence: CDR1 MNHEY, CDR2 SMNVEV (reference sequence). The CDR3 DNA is TGTGCCAGCAGTTTATATGGGGGGTCATATAGGACCTACGAGCAGTACTTC. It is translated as CASSLYGGSYRTYEQYF.

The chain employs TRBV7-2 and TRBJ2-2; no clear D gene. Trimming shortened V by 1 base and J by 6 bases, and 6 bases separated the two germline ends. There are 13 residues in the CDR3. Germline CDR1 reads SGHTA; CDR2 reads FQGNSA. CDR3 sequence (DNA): TGTGCCAGCAGCTTAGGAGAGGCCGGGGAGCTGTTTTTT. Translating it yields CASSLGEAGELFF.

CDR3 amino acids: CASSVLQGDRAPLHF. The CDR3 nucleotides read TGTGCCAGCAGTGTTCTACAGGGGGACAGGGCACCCCTCCACTTT. This chain connects TRBV6-1 to TRBJ1-6; TRBD1 aligns across 9 bases. CDR1 is MNHNS and CDR2 is SASEGT in the germline V gene. The CDR3 runs 15 residues. The V segment lost 4 bases and the J segment 11 bases; nucleotides outside the gene matches: 9.

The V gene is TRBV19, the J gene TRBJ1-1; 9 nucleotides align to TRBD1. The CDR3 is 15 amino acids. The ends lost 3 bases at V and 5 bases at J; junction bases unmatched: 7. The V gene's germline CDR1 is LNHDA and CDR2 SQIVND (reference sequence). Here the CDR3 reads CASSIRTGGLTEAFF. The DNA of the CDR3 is TGTGCCAGTAGTATCCGTACAGGGGGCTTAACTGAAGCTTTCTTT.

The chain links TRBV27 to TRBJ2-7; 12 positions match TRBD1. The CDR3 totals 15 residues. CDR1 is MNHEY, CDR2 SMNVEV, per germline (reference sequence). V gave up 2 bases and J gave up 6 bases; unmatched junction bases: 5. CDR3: CASSLGGTGGSEQYF. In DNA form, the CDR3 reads TGTGCCAGCAGTTTAGGTGGGACAGGGGGCTCCGAGCAGTACTTC.

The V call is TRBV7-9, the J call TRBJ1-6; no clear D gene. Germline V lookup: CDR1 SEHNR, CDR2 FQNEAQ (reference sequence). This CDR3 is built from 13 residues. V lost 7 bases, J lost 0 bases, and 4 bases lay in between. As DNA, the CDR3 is TGTGCCAGCAAGAGCTCCTATAATTCACCCCTCCACTTT. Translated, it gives CASKSSYNSPLHF. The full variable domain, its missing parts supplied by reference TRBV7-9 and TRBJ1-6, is DTGVSQNPRHKITKRGQNVTFRCDPISEHNRLYWYRQTLGQGPEFLTYFQNEAQLEKSRLLSDRFSAERPKGSFSTLEIQRTEQGDSAMYLCASKSSYNSPLHFGNGTRLTVT.

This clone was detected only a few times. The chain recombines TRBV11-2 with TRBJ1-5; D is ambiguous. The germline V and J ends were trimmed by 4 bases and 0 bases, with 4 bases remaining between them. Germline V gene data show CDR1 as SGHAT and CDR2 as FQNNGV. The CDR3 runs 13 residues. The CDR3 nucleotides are TGTGCCAGCAGCTCCTTTAGCAATCAGCCCCAGCATTTT. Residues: CASSSFSNQPQHF.

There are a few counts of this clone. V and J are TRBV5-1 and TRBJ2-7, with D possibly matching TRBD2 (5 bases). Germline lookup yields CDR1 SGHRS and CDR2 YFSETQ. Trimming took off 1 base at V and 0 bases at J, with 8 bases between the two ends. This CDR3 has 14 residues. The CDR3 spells CASSLRGNSYEQYF. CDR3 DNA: TGCGCCAGCAGCTTGAGAGGGAACTCCTACGAGCAGTACTTC.

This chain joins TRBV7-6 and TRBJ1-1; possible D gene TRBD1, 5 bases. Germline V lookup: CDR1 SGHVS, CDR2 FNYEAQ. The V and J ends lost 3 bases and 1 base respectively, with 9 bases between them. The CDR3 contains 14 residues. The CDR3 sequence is CASSLGQQNTEAFF. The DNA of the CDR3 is TGTGCCAGCAGCTTGGGGCAGCAGAACACTGAAGCTTTCTTT.

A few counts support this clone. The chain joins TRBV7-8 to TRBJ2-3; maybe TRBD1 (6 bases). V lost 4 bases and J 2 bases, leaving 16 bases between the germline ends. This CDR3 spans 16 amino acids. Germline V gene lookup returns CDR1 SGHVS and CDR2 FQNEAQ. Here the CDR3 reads CASSSSGTSPTDTQYF. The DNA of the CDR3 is TGTGCCAGCAGCTCCTCCGGGACAAGCCCCACAGATACGCAGTATTTT.

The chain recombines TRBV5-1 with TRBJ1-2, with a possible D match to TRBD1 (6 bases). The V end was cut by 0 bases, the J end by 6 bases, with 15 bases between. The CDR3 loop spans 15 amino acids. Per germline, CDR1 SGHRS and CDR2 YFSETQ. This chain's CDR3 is CASSLGGAGVDGYTF. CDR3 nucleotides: TGCGCCAGCAGCTTGGGTGGAGCAGGGGTGGATGGCTACACCTTC.

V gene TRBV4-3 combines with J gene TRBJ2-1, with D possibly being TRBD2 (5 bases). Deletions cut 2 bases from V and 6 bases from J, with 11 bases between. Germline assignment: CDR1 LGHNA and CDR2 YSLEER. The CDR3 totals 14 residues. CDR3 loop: CASSQLLEGNEQFF. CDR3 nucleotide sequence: TGCGCCAGCAGCCAATTACTCGAGGGCAATGAGCAGTTCTTC.

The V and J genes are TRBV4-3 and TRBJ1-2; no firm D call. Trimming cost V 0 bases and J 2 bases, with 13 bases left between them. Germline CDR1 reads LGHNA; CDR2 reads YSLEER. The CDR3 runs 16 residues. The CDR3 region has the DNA TGCGCCAGCAGCCAAGATTTTGCTCAGATCAACTATGGCTACACCTTC. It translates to CASSQDFAQINYGYTF.

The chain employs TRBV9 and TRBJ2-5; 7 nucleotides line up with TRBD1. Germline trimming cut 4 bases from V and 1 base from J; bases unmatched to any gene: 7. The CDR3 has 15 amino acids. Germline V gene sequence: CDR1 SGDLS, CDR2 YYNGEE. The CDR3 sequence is CASSPVGTVQETQYF. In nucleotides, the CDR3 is TGTGCCAGCAGCCCCGTGGGGACAGTCCAAGAGACCCAGTACTTC.

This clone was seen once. The CDR3 nucleotides are TGTGCCAGTAGTGCCAACAGGGGGCGAAATTCACCCCTCCACTTT. Translating gives CASSANRGRNSPLHF. The J gene is TRBJ1-6, the V gene TRBV19; 9 bases align to TRBD1. In germline, CDR1 is LNHDA, CDR2 SQIVND (reference sequence). The length of the CDR3 is 15 residues. The junction had 6 bases not matched to a gene; V was cut back by 5 bases and J by 7 bases.

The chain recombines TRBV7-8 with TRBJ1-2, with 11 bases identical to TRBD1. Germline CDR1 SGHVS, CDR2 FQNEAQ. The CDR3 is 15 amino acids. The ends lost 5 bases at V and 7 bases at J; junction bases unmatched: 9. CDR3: CASSPFGQGAAGYTF. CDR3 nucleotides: TGTGCCAGCAGCCCCTTCGGACAGGGGGCGGCTGGCTACACCTTC.

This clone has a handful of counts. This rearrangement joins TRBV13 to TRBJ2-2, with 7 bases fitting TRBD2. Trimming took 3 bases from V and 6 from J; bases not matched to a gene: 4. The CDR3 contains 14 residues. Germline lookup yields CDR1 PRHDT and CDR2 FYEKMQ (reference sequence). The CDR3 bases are TGTGCCAGCAGCTTGAAAACTAGCGCCGGGGAGCTGTTTTTT. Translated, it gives CASSLKTSAGELFF.

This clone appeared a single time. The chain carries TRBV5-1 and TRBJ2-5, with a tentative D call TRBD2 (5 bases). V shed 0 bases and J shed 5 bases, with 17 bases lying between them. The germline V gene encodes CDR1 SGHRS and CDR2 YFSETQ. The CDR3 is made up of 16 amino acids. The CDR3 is CASSLEGAQTVETQYF. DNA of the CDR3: TGCGCCAGCAGCTTGGAGGGAGCTCAGACTGTGGAGACCCAGTACTTC.

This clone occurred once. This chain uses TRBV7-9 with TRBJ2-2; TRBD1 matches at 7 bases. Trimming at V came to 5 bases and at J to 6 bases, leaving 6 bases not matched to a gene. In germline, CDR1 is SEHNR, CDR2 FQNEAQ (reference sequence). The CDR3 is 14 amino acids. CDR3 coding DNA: TGTGCCAGCAGCCTGGGACAGACACCCGGGGAGCTGTTTTTT. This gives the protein CASSLGQTPGELFF. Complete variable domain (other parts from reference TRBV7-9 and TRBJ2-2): DTGVSQNPRHKITKRGQNVTFRCDPISEHNRLYWYRQTLGQGPEFLTYFQNEAQLEKSRLLSDRFSAERPKGSFSTLEIQRTEQGDSAMYLCASSLGQTPGELFFGEGSRLTVL.

CDR3 in DNA: TGCAGTGCTGGACGGTCAGGAGGGCAGTACTTC. Residues: CSAGRSGGQYF. This chain connects TRBV20-1 to TRBJ2-7; tentatively, D is TRBD2 (5 bases). V was clipped by 5 bases and J by 9 bases, with 14 bases between them. Germline CDR1 is DFQATT and CDR2 is SNEGSKA (reference sequence). The CDR3 runs 11 residues.

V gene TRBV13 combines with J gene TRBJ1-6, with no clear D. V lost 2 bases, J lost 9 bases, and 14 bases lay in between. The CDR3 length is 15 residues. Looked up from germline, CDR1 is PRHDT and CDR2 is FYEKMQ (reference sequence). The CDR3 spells CASSLSAGIFSPLHF. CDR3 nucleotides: TGTGCCAGCAGCTTATCCGCGGGAATATTTTCACCCCTCCACTTT.

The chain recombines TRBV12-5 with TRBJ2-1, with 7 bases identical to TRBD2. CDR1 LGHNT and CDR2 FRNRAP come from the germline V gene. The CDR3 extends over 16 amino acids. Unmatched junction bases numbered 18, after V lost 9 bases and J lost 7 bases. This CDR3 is CASESAGDRSGNEQFF. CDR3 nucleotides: TGTGCTAGCGAATCCGCGGGGGATAGATCGGGGAATGAGCAGTTCTTC.

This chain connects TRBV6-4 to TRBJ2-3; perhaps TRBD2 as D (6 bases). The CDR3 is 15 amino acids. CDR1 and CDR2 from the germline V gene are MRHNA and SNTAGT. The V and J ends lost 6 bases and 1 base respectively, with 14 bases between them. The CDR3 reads CASSRGLAGTDTQYF. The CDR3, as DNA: TGTGCCAGCAGCCGGGGTTTAGCGGGCACAGATACGCAGTATTTT.

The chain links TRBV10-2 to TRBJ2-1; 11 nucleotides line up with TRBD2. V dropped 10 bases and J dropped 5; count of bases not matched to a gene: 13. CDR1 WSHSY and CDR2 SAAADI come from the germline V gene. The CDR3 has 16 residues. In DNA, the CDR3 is TGCGCCACCGGCCCTCTTAGCGGGGGGGCCAACAATGAGCAGTTCTTC. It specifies CATGPLSGGANNEQFF.

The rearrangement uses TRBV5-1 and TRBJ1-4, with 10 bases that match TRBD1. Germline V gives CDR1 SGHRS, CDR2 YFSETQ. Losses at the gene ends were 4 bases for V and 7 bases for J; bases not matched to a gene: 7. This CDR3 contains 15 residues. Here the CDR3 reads CASSSRQGAREKLFF. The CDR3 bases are TGCGCCAGCAGCAGTCGACAGGGGGCCCGTGAAAAACTGTTTTTT.